This T cell receptor beta chain is from a study of shared clonotypes between healthy human individuals. CD8 cells regarded as naive lacked CD45RO, were positively chosen for CCR7, and omitted terminally differentiated effector memory CD45RA+ cells. In replicate PCRs of sorted subsets, approximately 200 ng DNA, 29,000 or so T cell genomes, was used. Profiling relied on immunoSEQ multiplex PCR, and the TCRdb table lists in-frame clones only, not all of them. Among roughly 550,000 clones listed, less than 97% were seen once. Study observations and caveats: Read depth was anticipated to influence clonotype sharing among donors. Naive subsets generally had larger estimated richness than memory subsets.

Details on this clone: Its cognate antigen is unknown.

Sample: naive CD8+ T cells sorted from blood. The source is a woman aged 30 to 39 in good health.

The CDR3 DNA reads TGCGCCAGCAGCCCCACCAAGGGGCGTGGGGATACGCAGTATTTT. It codes for CASSPTKGRGDTQYF. This chain uses TRBV4-1 with TRBJ2-3; D possibly corresponds to TRBD1 (5 bases). Germline loops: CDR1 MGHRA, CDR2 YSYEKL. There are 15 residues in the CDR3. Trimming cost V 4 bases and J 6 bases, with 17 bases left between them.